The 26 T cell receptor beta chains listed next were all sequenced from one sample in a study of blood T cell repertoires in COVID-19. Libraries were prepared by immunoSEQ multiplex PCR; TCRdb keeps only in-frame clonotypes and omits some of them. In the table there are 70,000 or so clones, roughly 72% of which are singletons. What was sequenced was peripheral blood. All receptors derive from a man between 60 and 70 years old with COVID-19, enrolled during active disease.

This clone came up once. This CDR3 is CASSPQGYQDTEAFF. The CDR3 bases are TGTGCCAGCAGCCCACAGGGTTACCAGGACACTGAAGCTTTCTTT. J is TRBJ1-1 and V is TRBV7-3; TRBD1 is a possible D gene (6 bases). CDR1 and CDR2 from the germline V gene are SGHTA and FQGTGA. CDR3 length: 15 residues. Trimming removed 5 bases at V and 3 bases at J, with 16 bases between. Variable domain in full (rest from reference TRBV7-3 and TRBJ1-1): GAGVSQTPSNKVTEKGKYVELRCDPISGHTALYWYRQSLGQGPEFLIYFQGTGAADDSGLPNDRFFAVRPEGSVSTLKIQRTERGDSAVYLCASSPQGYQDTEAFFGQGTRLTVV.

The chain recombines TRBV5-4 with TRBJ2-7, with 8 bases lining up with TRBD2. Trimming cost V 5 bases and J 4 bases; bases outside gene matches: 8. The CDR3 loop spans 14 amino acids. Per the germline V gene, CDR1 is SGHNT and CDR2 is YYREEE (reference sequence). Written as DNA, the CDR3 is TGTGCCAGCAGTCAGACGGGACTAGAGTACGAGCAGTACTTC. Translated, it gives CASSQTGLEYEQYF.

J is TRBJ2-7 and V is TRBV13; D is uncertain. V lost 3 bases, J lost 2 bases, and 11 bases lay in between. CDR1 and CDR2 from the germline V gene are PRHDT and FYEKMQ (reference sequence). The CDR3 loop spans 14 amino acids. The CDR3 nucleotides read TGTGCCAGCAGCTTCGGTGCTACTACCTACGAGCAGTACTTC. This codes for CASSFGATTYEQYF.

DNA for the CDR3: TGTGCCAGTAGTATCCCCAGGAAGGATTCACCCCTCCACTTT. Amino acids: CASSIPRKDSPLHF. This rearrangement joins TRBV19 to TRBJ1-6; no clear D. The CDR3 is 14 amino acids. Germline V gives CDR1 LNHDA, CDR2 SQIVND (reference sequence). The V and J ends lost 3 bases and 8 bases respectively, with 11 bases between them. Based on the CDR3 plus reference TRBV19 and TRBJ1-6, the full variable domain is DGGITQSPKYLFRKEGQNVTLSCEQNLNHDAMYWYRQDPGQGLRLIYYSQIVNDFQKGDIAEGYSVSREKKESFPLTVTSAQKNPTAFYLCASSIPRKDSPLHFGNGTRLTVT.

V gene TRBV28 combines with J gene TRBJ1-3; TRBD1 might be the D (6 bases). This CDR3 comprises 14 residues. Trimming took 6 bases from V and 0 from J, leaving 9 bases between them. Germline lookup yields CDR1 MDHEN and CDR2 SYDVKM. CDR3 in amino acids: CASRQGSSGNTIYF. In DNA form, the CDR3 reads TGTGCCAGCAGGCAGGGGAGCTCTGGAAACACCATATATTTT.

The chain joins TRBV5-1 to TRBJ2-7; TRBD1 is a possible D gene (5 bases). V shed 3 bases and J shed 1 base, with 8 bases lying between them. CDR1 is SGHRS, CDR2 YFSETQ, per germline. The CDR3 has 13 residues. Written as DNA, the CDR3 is TGCGCCAGCAGCTCGGACACTTCCTACGAGCAGTACTTC. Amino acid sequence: CASSSDTSYEQYF.

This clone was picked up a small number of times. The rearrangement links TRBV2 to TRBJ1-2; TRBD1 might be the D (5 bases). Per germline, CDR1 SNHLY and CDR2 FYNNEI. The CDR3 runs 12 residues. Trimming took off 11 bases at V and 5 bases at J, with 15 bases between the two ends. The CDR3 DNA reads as TGTGCCGGCGGGACGGACCCTTATGGCTACACCTTC. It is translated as CAGGTDPYGYTF.

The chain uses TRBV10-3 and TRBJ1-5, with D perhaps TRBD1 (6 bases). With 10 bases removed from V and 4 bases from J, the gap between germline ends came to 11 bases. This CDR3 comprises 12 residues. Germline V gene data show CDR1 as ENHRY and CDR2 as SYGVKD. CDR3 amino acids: CATMDRNQPQHF. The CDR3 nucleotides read TGTGCCACCATGGACAGAAATCAGCCCCAGCATTTT.

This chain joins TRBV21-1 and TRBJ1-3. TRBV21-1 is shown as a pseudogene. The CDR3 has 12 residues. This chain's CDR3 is CASSKSGNTIYF. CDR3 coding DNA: TGTGCCAGCAGCAAAAGCGGGAACACCATATATTTT.

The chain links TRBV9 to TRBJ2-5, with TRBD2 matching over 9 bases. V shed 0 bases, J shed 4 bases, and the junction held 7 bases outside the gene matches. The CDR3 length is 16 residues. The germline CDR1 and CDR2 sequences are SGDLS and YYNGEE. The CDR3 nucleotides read TGTGCCAGCAGCGTAGTCGGGCGGGGGGGCCCAGAGACCCAGTACTTC. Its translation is CASSVVGRGGPETQYF.

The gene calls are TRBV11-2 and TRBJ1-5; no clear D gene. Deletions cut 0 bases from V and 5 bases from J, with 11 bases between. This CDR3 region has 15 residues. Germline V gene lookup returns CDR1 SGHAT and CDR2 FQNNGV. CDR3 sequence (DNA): TGTGCCAGCAGCTTAGACGACGCGGATTATCAGCCCCAGCATTTT. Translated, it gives CASSLDDADYQPQHF.

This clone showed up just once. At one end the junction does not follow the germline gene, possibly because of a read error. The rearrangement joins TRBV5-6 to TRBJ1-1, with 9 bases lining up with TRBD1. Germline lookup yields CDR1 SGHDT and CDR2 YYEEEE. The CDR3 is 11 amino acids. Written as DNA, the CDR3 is TGTGCCAGCAGCCAGGGACAGGGATTACTCTTT. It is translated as CASSQGQGLLF.

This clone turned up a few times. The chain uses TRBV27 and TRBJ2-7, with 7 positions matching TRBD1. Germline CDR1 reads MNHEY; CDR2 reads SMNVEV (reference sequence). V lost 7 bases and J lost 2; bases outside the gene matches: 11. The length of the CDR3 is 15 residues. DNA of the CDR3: TGTGCCAGCAATAGAGCCGGGACAGCCACCTACGAGCAGTACTTC. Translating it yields CASNRAGTATYEQYF.

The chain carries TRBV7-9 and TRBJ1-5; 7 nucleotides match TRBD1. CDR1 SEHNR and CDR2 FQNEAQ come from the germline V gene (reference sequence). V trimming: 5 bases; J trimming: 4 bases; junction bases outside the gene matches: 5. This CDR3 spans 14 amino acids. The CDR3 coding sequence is TGTGCCAGCAGCCAGGGGGGTAGAAATCAGCCCCAGCATTTT. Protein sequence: CASSQGGRNQPQHF.

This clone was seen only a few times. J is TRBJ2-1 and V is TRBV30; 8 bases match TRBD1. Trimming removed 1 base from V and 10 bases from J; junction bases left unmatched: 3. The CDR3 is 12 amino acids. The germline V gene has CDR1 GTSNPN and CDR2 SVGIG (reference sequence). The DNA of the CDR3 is TGTGCCTGGAGTGCCAGGGGGCAAGAGCAGTTCTTC. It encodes CAWSARGQEQFF.

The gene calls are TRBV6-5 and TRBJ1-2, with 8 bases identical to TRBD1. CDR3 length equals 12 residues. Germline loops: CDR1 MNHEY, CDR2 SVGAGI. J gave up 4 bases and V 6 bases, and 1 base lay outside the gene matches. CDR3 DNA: TGTGCCAGCAGGGGGACAGGCTATGGCTACACCTTC. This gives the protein CASRGTGYGYTF.

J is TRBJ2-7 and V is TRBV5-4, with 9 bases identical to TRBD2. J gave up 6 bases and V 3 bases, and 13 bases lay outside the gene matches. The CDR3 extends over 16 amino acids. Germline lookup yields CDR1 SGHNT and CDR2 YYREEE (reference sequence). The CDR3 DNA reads TGTGCCAGCAGCTCACCCCTCCTAGCGGGGTACTTCGAGCAGTACTTC. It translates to CASSSPLLAGYFEQYF.

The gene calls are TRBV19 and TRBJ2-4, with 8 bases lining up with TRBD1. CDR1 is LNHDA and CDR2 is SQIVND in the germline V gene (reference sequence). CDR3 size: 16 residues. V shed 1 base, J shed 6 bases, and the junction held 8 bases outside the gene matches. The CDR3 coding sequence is TGTGCCAGTAGTATAGCCGACAGGGGAGTTGGAAACATTCAGTACTTC. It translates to CASSIADRGVGNIQYF.

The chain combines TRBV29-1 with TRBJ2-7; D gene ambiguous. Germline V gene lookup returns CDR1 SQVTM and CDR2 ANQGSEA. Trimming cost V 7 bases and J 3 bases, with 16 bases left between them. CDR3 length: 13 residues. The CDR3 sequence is CSALGSRDYEQYF. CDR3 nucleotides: TGCAGCGCCCTGGGCAGCCGAGACTACGAGCAGTACTTC.

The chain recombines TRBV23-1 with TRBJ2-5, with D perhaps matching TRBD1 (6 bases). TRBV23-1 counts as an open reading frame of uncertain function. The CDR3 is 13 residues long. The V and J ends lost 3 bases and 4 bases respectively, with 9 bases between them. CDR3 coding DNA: TGCGCCAGCAGTCACCGAGGGGGAGAGACCCAGTACTTC. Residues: CASSHRGGETQYF.

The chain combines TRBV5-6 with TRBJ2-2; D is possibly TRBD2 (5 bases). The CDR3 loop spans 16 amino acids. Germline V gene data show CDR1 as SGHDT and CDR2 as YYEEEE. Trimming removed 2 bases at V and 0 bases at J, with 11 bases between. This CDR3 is CASSFQRSANTGELFF. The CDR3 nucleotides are TGTGCCAGCAGCTTCCAGCGGAGCGCGAACACCGGGGAGCTGTTTTTT. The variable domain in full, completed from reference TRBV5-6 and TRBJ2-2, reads DAGVTQSPTHLIKTRGQQVTLRCSPKSGHDTVSWYQQALGQGPQFIFQYYEEEERQRGNFPDRFSGHQFPNYSSELNVNALLLGDSALYLCASSFQRSANTGELFFGEGSRLTVL.

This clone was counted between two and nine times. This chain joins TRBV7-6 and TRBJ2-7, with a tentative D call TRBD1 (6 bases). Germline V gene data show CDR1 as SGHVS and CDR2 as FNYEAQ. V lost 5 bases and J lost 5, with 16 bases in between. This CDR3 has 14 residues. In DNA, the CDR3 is TGTGCCAGCAGCCTCAGTGGGGGCGCCCACGAGCAGTACTTC. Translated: CASSLSGGAHEQYF.

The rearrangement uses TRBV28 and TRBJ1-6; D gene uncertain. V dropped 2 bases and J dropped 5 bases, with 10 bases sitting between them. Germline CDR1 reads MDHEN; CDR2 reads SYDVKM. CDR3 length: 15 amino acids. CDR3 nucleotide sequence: TGTGCCAGCAGTTTACAGAACGCCGATAATTCACCCCTCCACTTT. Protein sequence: CASSLQNADNSPLHF. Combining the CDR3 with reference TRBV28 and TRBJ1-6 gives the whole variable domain DVKVTQSSRYLVKRTGEKVFLECVQDMDHENMFWYRQDPGLGLRLIYFSYDVKMKEKGDIPEGYSVSREKKERFSLILESASTNQTSMYLCASSLQNADNSPLHFGNGTRLTVT.

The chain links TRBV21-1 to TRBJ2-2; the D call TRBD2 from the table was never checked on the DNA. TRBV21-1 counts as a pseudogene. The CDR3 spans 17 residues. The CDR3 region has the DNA TGTGCCAGCAGCACCGGGACTAGCGGGAGTGTGACCGGGGAGCTGTTTTTT. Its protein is CASSTGTSGSVTGELFF.

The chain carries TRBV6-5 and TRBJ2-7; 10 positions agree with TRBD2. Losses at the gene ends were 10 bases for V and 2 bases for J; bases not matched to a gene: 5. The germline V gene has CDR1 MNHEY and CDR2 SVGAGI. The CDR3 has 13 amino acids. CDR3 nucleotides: TGTGCCACCAAGGGACTAGCGACCTACGAGCAGTACTTC. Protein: CATKGLATYEQYF.

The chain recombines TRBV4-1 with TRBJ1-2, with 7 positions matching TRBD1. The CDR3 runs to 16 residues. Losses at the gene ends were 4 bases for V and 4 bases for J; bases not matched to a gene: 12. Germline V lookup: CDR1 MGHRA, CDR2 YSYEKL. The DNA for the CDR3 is TGCGCCAGCAGCCGGGATAGCTTACAGGGGAGCTATGGCTACACCTTC. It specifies CASSRDSLQGSYGYTF.